These 16 T cell receptor beta chains were all obtained from the same sample, sequenced in a study of shared clonotypes between healthy human individuals. The table came from immunoSEQ multiplex PCR; TCRdb's copy has only in-frame clones and leaves some out. Of approximately 2,200,000 clones in the sample, 85% to 95% were seen once. Selected positively for CCR7 and CD45RO-negative, naive CD8 cells excluded terminally differentiated effector memory CD45RA+ cells. Sample: naive CD8+ T cells from PBMCs. These TCRs come from a man aged 18 to 29 in good health. Some clones in this sample may be carry-over from other donors' samples.

The genes are TRBV29-1 and TRBJ1-6, with D hard to call. From germline, CDR1 is SQVTM and CDR2 ANQGSEA. CDR3 size: 13 residues. The V gene lost 6 bases and the J gene lost 3 bases, with 9 bases spanning the gap. The CDR3 spells CSVTHGYNSPLHF. The CDR3 DNA is TGCAGCGTGACCCATGGCTATAATTCACCCCTCCACTTT.

The genes are TRBV27 and TRBJ2-7, with 8 bases identical to TRBD1. Germline-derived CDR1 and CDR2 are MNHEY and SMNVEV (reference sequence). The CDR3 consists of 14 residues. V was clipped by 5 bases and J by 5 bases; unmatched bases: 8. As DNA, the CDR3 is TGTGCCAGCAGTCTAAGCGACAGGGGCCACGAGCAGTACTTC. Translation gives CASSLSDRGHEQYF.

The chain uses TRBV6-1 and TRBJ2-1; 8 bases line up with TRBD2. Trimming took 8 bases from V and 5 from J; bases not matched to a gene: 5. Germline CDR1 is MNHNS and CDR2 is SASEGT. This CDR3 has 13 amino acids. The CDR3 spells CASWTSRNNEQFF. In DNA form, the CDR3 reads TGTGCCAGCTGGACTAGCCGGAACAATGAGCAGTTCTTC.

V usage is TRBV28 and J usage is TRBJ2-1; possibly TRBD2 for D (6 bases). CDR3 length equals 14 residues. V lost 2 bases and J 8 bases, leaving 13 bases between the germline ends. The germline V gene has CDR1 MDHEN and CDR2 SYDVKM. CDR3: CASSLIAGPDEQFF. The DNA of the CDR3 is TGTGCCAGCAGTTTAATTGCGGGACCAGATGAGCAGTTCTTC.

The chain links TRBV2 to TRBJ2-1, with D tentatively TRBD2 (6 bases). The V end was cut by 5 bases, the J end by 10 bases, with 21 bases between. The CDR3 consists of 15 residues. Per the germline V gene, CDR1 is SNHLY and CDR2 is FYNNEI. CDR3: CASSTRDWRLGEQFF. DNA for the CDR3: TGTGCCAGCAGTACCCGGGACTGGCGTTTGGGGGAGCAGTTCTTC.

The chain has TRBV7-9 and TRBJ2-5; no definite D call. The CDR3 spans 14 residues. Trimming took 5 bases from V and 5 from J, leaving 15 bases between them. Germline V CDR1 and CDR2: SEHNR, FQNEAQ (reference sequence). The DNA for the CDR3 is TGTGCCAGCAGCCCCCGGCAGGAATGGGAGACCCAGTACTTC. Protein: CASSPRQEWETQYF.

The chain employs TRBV27 and TRBJ2-7; 9 bases align to TRBD1. The CDR3 covers 14 residues. CDR1 and CDR2 from the germline V gene are MNHEY and SMNVEV (reference sequence). J gave up 5 bases and V 5 bases, and 7 bases lay outside the gene matches. CDR3 protein: CASSIRDRDHEQYF. As DNA, the CDR3 is TGTGCCAGCAGTATAAGGGACAGGGACCACGAGCAGTACTTC.

This clone was counted a few times. The CDR3 sequence: CASRHHRESEKLFF. The CDR3 coding sequence is TGCGCCAGCAGACACCACAGGGAGTCCGAAAAACTGTTTTTT. The chain couples TRBV4-1 to TRBJ1-4; tentatively, D is TRBD1 (6 bases). CDR3 length: 14 residues. The V and J ends lost 6 bases and 8 bases respectively, with 16 bases between them. CDR1 MGHRA and CDR2 YSYEKL come from the germline V gene.

Concerning this clone: An end of the junction differs from the germline gene, which may be a read error. This chain links TRBV9 with TRBJ1-1; D ambiguous. The CDR3 extends over 14 amino acids. CDR1 is SGDLS and CDR2 is YYNGEE in the germline V gene. This CDR3 is CASSANRANTEAFF. CDR3 DNA sequence: TGTGCCAGCAGCGCAAACCGGGCCAACACCGAAGCTTTCTTT. Supplemented by reference TRBV9 and TRBJ1-1, the full variable domain reads DSGVTQTPKHLITATGQRVTLRCSPRSGDLSVYWYQQSLDQGLQFLIQYYNGEERAKGNILERFSAQQFPDLHSELNLSSLELGDSALYFCASSANRANTEAFFGQGTRLTVV.

This chain uses TRBV5-1 with TRBJ2-1; TRBD2 might be the D (7 bases). V lost 6 bases and J 7 bases, leaving 8 bases between the germline ends. This CDR3 has 11 amino acids. The germline CDR1 and CDR2 sequences are SGHRS and YFSETQ. CDR3 protein: CASKGGNEQFF. The CDR3 DNA is TGCGCCAGCAAGGGGGGGAATGAGCAGTTCTTC. The complete variable domain, with remaining parts taken from reference TRBV5-1 and TRBJ2-1, reads KAGVTQTPRYLIKTRGQQVTLSCSPISGHRSVSWYQQTPGQGLQFLFEYFSETQRNKGNFPGRFSGRQFSNSRSEMNVSTLELGDSALYLCASKGGNEQFFGPGTRLTVL.

The chain couples TRBV27 to TRBJ2-2; 9 bases are shared with TRBD2. This CDR3 comprises 16 residues. Trimming removed 4 bases from V and 7 bases from J; junction bases left unmatched: 10. CDR1 MNHEY and CDR2 SMNVEV come from the germline V gene (reference sequence). The CDR3 region is CASSSRLAGFLGELFF. CDR3 coding DNA: TGTGCCAGCAGTTCCCGGCTAGCGGGATTTCTCGGGGAGCTGTTTTTT.

This chain connects TRBV7-6 to TRBJ1-1; D may be TRBD1 (6 bases). V lost 3 bases and J lost 4, with 15 bases in between. The CDR3 covers 15 residues. CDR1 is SGHVS, CDR2 FNYEAQ, per germline. The DNA of the CDR3 is TGTGCCAGCAGCTTTCTTGGGGGCGGAGGCACTGAAGCTTTCTTT. Protein: CASSFLGGGGTEAFF.

The gene calls are TRBV2 and TRBJ2-1, with unresolved D. V shed 7 bases and J shed 10 bases, with 14 bases lying between them. CDR3 size: 12 residues. Per germline, CDR1 SNHLY and CDR2 FYNNEI. CDR3 coding DNA: TGTGCCAGCACACATACCGCCCCCGAGCAGTTCTTC. Translation: CASTHTAPEQFF. The full variable domain, its missing parts supplied by reference TRBV2 and TRBJ2-1, is EPEVTQTPSHQVTQMGQEVILRCVPISNHLYFYWYRQILGQKVEFLVSFYNNEISEKSEIFDDQFSVERPDGSNFTLKIRSTKLEDSAMYFCASTHTAPEQFFGPGTRLTVL.

This sequence joins TRBV20-1 and TRBJ2-7, with D hard to call. Germline CDR1 reads DFQATT; CDR2 reads SNEGSKA (reference sequence). This CDR3 has 9 amino acids. Written as DNA, the CDR3 is TGCAGCTGGGGCTACGAGCAGTACTTC. Protein: CSWGYEQYF.

The rearrangement uses TRBV15 and TRBJ1-1, with TRBD1 matching 10 bases. With 6 bases clipped from V and 7 bases from J, the junction kept 8 bases outside the gene matches. Germline V gene lookup returns CDR1 LNHNV and CDR2 YYDKDF (reference sequence). This CDR3 has 14 residues. The CDR3 coding sequence is TGTGCCACCAGAACTACCGGGACAGGGGATGAAGCTTTCTTT. This gives the protein CATRTTGTGDEAFF.

J is TRBJ2-4 and V is TRBV5-4; 10 nucleotides line up with TRBD1. The CDR3 is 14 amino acids. The trim removed 4 bases at V and 6 bases at J, leaving 4 bases unmatched. Germline loops: CDR1 SGHNT, CDR2 YYREEE (reference sequence). CDR3 residues: CASSMTGGANIQYF. The CDR3 DNA reads as TGTGCCAGCAGCATGACAGGGGGCGCAAACATTCAGTACTTC.